Given below is one T cell receptor (beta chain) in context. The clone's antigen remains unknown. The input lacks base qualities; no much larger clone sits a single base away. TCRbeta CDR3 regions were amplified from genomic DNA by means of the immunoSEQ Assay, a bias-controlled multiplex PCR. In the paper's pipeline: The number of nucleated cells in each sample was estimated by amplification of reference gene primers within the assay. To quantify the absolute abundance of each unique TCRbeta CDR3 rearrangement, sequence reads were collapsed and filtered. For each sample, productive Simpson clonality was calculated as the square root of Simpson's diversity index over productive rearrangements. This immuneACCESS table, as held by TCRdb, lists in-frame sequences with V and J called but not all clones. Of the missing ones, under half trace to an unresolved V gene in checked studies; the others have no known cause. D and trimming come from the DNA, and the V and J calls and clone size come from that table. This sample comprises about 140,000 clones, 75% to 80% of them detected only once. The ten most abundant clones make up less than 3% of the sample.

This entry is derived from a study of blood T cell repertoires in COVID-19 (dated by TCRdb to the early 2020s). Broadly, across the study: Samples from collaborators originated in the United States, Italy and Spain and spanned both the acute and convalescent phases of COVID-19. Where available, HLA class I and class II types were obtained from metadata supplied by the sample provider rather than from assay-based typing. A de-identified subject ID, COVID-19 status, age in years and sex were almost always included in the sample metadata. Samples were obtained from the ongoing ImmuneRACE study (first 160 participants) and from 1,254 subjects provided by 6 global collaborators. Subjects who had been exposed to COVID-19, were actively infected with it, or had recovered from it provided the deeply sampled blood TCRbeta repertoires that made up the dataset. The repertoires were released in a freely available public database intended as a resource for research on the immune response to SARS-CoV-2. The prospective study material was composed of cDNA or gDNA derived from T cells, B-cell-depleted T cells, or PBMCs. What the work shows at the level of the full study, not this receptor alone: Clinical and demographic metadata were provided uncurated, with the amount varying by source and participant.

As encoded in the germline V gene, CDR1 is SGHDT while CDR2 is YYEEEE. Ends trimmed: V by 1 base, J by 6 bases; bases unmatched to a gene: 4. The CDR3 runs 14 residues from the cysteine to the phenylalanine. The kept DNA is CDR3 alone, 42 bases in frame from the first base. Enrolling through a virtual design, the prospective study's participants ranged in age from roughly 18 to 90 years and lived across roughly 23 United States geographic areas. To assign participants to cohorts, the prospective study relied on clinical history that participants themselves reported in a screening survey and a study questionnaire. ImmuneRACE Cohort 3 recovered participants were defined by two consecutive negative NP/OP PCR tests, healthcare professional clearance, or symptom resolution. In the prospective study, mobile phlebotomists collected whole blood, serum and a nasopharyngeal or oropharyngeal swab from each participant. Prospective study participants could optionally give additional blood draws and questionnaires over an approximately 2-month period. Before DNA extraction, blood samples from the prospective study were shipped at room temperature or frozen.

The sequence was collected from a woman in her fifties or sixties who had recovered from COVID-19. The receptor chain draws on TRBV5-6 and TRBJ1-5, and 7 junction bases match TRBD1. The sequenced sample was PBMCs or T cells enriched from blood (not recorded which). The DNA sequence reads TGTGCCAGCAGCTTGAAGCAGGGGGTTCAGCCCCAGCATTTT. This is translated as CASSLKQGVQPQHF.